This T cell receptor beta chain was found in a study of prognosis after radiotherapy for stage I lung cancer. Study-wide results and caveats: With medians of approximately 9,100 versus 7,200, unique TCR clone counts fell after stereotactic body radiation therapy.

This clonotype was seen at least ten times. Its target is not known. By two-round multiplex PCR, the TCR beta CDR3 was amplified from genomic DNA. With primers specific to each TRBV and TRBJ gene, the first-round PCR was performed. TCRdb passed the multiplex PCR reads through MiXCR, listing each CDR3 protein once. This sample carries around 30,000 distinct CDR3 sequences, about 32% of them seen once, and the ten largest clones take about 25%. V was pared by 1 base and J by 7 bases, with 11 bases between. Per the germline V gene, CDR1 is SGHDN and CDR2 is FVKESK. The CDR3 spans 14 residues. This clonotype originated in a donor aged 50 or older with non-small cell lung cancer. The chain recombines TRBV14 with TRBJ2-1; the D is unclear. The material was PBMCs, obtained before or after stereotactic body radiation therapy (not recorded which). The CDR3 loop is CASSQAKGLNEQFF. CDR3 nucleotide sequence: TGTGCCAGCAGCCAAGCAAAGGGTTTAAATGAGCAGTTCTTC.